This note documents a single T cell receptor beta chain sequence. The sample is drawn from a study of CD8 T cells in Susac syndrome. Random hexamers were used to reverse transcribe an amount of roughly 0.5 to 1 ug RNA. immunoSEQ multiplex PCR amplified TCR beta CDR3 across 54 Vbeta, 13 Jbeta. TCRdb re-analysed the immunoSEQ multiplex PCR reads in MiXCR, keeping a single row per CDR3 protein. Of around 150,000 distinct CDR3 sequences in the sample, around 94% were seen once. Negative isolation yielded the CD8+ and CD4+ T cells, while FACS enriched the TEMRA cells. CDR3 length equals 16 residues. The germline CDR1 and CDR2 sequences are MNHNS and SASEGT. The V end was cut by 5 bases, the J end by 4 bases, with 18 bases between.

What was sequenced was CD4+ T cells from PBMCs. J is TRBJ2-1 and V is TRBV6-1; TRBD2 is a possible D gene (7 bases). The clonotype was recovered from a human donor in good health. The CDR3 coding sequence is TGTGCCAGCAGTAAAGGGGGGGCAGAGGGGTACAATGAGCAGTTCTTC. Its protein product is CASSKGGAEGYNEQFF.